This T cell receptor (beta chain) was identified in a study of molecular identifiers for immune sequencing clone quantification. At the level of the study: Four of five splits of RNA from approximately 22,000 or 94,000 naive CD8 cells were sequenced in replicates. Study outcomes and limitations: In cases of identical TCR molecules sharing a barcode, highly expanded clone sizes could be underestimated.

Between the trimmed V and J ends, which lost 6 bases and 6 bases, there was a span of 14 bases. The CDR3 has 13 residues. On this clonotype itself: Its specificity is not known. This may stem from a read error, because a much larger clone lies one nucleotide away. The CDR3 end shows no conserved phenylalanine or tryptophan, and so a read error is likely.

Libraries used about 18,000 to 1,100,000 sorted naive CD8 T cells and 10%, 30% or 50% RNA input. The use of previously described methods and listed TCR primers produced the bulk TCR libraries. TCRdb called the PCR reads again in MiXCR, with one record for every CDR3 protein. The sample lists approximately 630,000 distinct CDR3 sequences; roughly 23% were seen once. V and J are TRBV12-3 or TRBV12-4 and TRBJ1-1; no clear D gene. This sequence was found in a human donor in good health. Some libraries in this study had Jurkat cell RNA spiked in. The source material was naive CD8+ T cells from blood, with Jurkat cell RNA spiked in. Specified subset: FACS-sorted CD8+CD4-CCR7+CD45RA+ naive T cells. The CDR3 DNA reads TGTGCCAGCAGCCCGACGGGCGGGGCTGAAGCTTTCTCT. Encoded protein: CASSPTGGAEAFS.